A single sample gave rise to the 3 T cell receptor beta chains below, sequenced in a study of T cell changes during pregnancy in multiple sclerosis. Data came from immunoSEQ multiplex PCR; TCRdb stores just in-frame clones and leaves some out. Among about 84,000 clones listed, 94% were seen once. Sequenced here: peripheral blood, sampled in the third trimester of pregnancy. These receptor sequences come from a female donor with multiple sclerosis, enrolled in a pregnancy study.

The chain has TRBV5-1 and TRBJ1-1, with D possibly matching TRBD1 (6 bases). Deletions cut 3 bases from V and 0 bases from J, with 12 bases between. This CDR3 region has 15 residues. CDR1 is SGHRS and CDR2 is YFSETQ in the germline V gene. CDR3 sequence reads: CASSSSTGVNTEAFF. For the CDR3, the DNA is TGCGCCAGCAGCTCCTCGACAGGAGTGAACACTGAAGCTTTCTTT.

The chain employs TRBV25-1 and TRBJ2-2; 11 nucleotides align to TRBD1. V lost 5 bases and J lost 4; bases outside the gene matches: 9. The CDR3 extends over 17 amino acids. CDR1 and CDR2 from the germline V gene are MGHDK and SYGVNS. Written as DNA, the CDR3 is TGTGCCAGCAGTAGTAGGACAGGGGGCTTTGGCACCGGGGAGCTGTTTTTT. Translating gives CASSSRTGGFGTGELFF.

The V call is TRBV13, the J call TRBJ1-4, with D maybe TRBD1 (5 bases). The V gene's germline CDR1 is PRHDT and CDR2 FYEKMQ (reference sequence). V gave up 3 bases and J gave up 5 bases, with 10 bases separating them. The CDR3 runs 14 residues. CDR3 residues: CASSFAGVNEKLFF. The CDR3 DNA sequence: TGTGCCAGCAGCTTTGCGGGGGTCAATGAAAAACTGTTTTTT.